Sequencing of this T cell receptor (beta chain) was carried out in a study of blood T cells in healthy people across ages. Combining a sample-barcoded 5' primer with a J-beta primer mix, a second PCR ran for 7 to 11 cycles. Each CDR3 protein gets one entry after TCRdb re-called the 5' RACE reads with MiXCR. The data show hundreds of thousands of distinct CDR3 sequences, roughly 64% seen once. The V gene lost 1 base and the J gene lost 0 bases, with 11 bases spanning the gap. The CDR3 has 16 amino acids. Germline-derived CDR1 and CDR2 are KGHDR and SFDVKD. The chain joins TRBV24-1 to TRBJ1-1; no clear D gene. The clonotype originates from a man aged 25-45 years in good health. Material: blood. CDR3 coding DNA: TGTGCCACCAGTGATTTAGGCGTACGAATGAACACTGAAGCTTTCTTT. Protein product: CATSDLGVRMNTEAFF.